This TCR beta chain comes out of a study of TIL therapy for anti-PD-1-resistant metastatic lung cancer. Study-level background: Progressing patients received lymphodepletion, expanded TIL infusion and IL-2.

Sequencing used immunoSEQ v3. Generated by immunoSEQ multiplex PCR, the TCRdb table keeps only in-frame clones and is missing some. Of about 60,000 clones listed, around 90% are singletons. Germline V gene lookup returns CDR1 MNHNY and CDR2 SVGAGI (reference sequence). V lost 5 bases, J lost 0 bases, and 9 bases stayed unmatched. CDR3 length equals 17 residues. As for time point: pre-treatment sample, taken before nivolumab and TIL therapy. The sample in question was blood, obtained at baseline. The chain employs TRBV6-6 and TRBJ1-2, with 10 bases identical to TRBD1. This receptor was obtained from a person aged 25 to 80 with non-small cell lung cancer. The CDR3 sequence: CASSRVTGGRSNYGYTF. In DNA form, the CDR3 reads TGTGCCAGCAGTCGAGTGACAGGGGGCAGGTCTAACTATGGCTACACCTTC.